A selection of T cell receptor beta chains follows, all from one sample in a study of neurological immune-mediated disorders. TCRdb ran MiXCR on the 5' RACE reads and lists one entry per CDR3 protein. The sample records 95,000 to 150,000 distinct CDR3 sequences, about 3.2% being singletons. Sequenced input: PBMCs. The receptor set was obtained from a woman in her 30s with multiple sclerosis. Each CDR3 is given with its conserved first and last residue. Each record gives: CDR3 length, V gene, D gene, J gene, clone size, CDR3 protein, CDR3 DNA. The D gene is left open where the match is weak. Not every row has a clone size; where given, it reads once, few, many or a size class.

16	TRBV12-3/TRBV12-4	TRBD1	TRBJ1-1	many	CASSLVGQGGNTEAFF	TGTGCCAGCAGTTTAGTGGGACAGGGCGGGAACACTGAAGCTTTCTTT
14	TRBV12-3/TRBV12-4	.	TRBJ1-1	many	CASSAQGRGTEAFF	TGTGCCAGCAGTGCCCAGGGGCGAGGCACTGAAGCTTTCTTT
16	TRBV9	TRBD1	TRBJ2-1	many	CASSVAWDRGDNEQFF	TGTGCCAGCAGCGTAGCTTGGGACAGGGGGGACAATGAGCAGTTCTTC
14	TRBV25-1	.	TRBJ2-5	few	CASSSGPLQGTQYF	TGTGCCAGCAGTTCTGGTCCACTACAAGGGACCCAGTACTTC
14	TRBV5-6	.	TRBJ1-1	once	CASSLDRMATEAFF	TGTGCCAGCAGCTTGGACAGAATGGCCACTGAAGCTTTCTTT
13	TRBV7-2	.	TRBJ2-1	many	CASSSYIPNEQFF	TGTGCCAGCAGCTCGTATATCCCCAATGAGCAGTTCTTC
18	TRBV5-1	.	TRBJ2-7	many	CASSFGGSGAMVHYEQYF	TGCGCCAGCAGCTTTGGGGGCTCGGGGGCTATGGTACACTACGAGCAGTACTTC
14	TRBV6-6	.	TRBJ2-5	many	CASSQYGPRETQYF	TGTGCCAGCAGCCAGTACGGGCCCCGGGAGACCCAGTACTTC
15	TRBV15	TRBD2	TRBJ2-1	many	CATSIRLAGGTEQFF	TGTGCCACCAGCATACGACTAGCGGGAGGGACTGAGCAGTTCTTC
13	TRBV30	.	TRBJ1-4	.	CAWSAAINEKLFF	TGTGCCTGGAGCGCTGCCATAAATGAAAAACTGTTTTTT
16	TRBV10-2	TRBD1	TRBJ1-3	many	CASSEGTGKTGNTIYF	TGCGCCAGCAGTGAGGGGACAGGGAAGACTGGAAACACCATATATTTT
13	TRBV5-1	.	TRBJ2-4	many	CASSGGAKNIQYF	TGCGCCAGCTCTGGGGGGGCCAAAAACATTCAGTACTTC
17	TRBV6-2/TRBV6-3	TRBD2	TRBJ2-1	many	CASSYSPSGGLYNEQFF	TGTGCCAGCAGTTACTCCCCTTCCGGGGGGTTGTACAATGAGCAGTTCTTC
16	TRBV27	TRBD2	TRBJ2-5	many	CASSSWTSGGGQTQYF	TGTGCCAGCAGTTCCTGGACTAGCGGGGGGGGCCAGACCCAGTACTTC
15	TRBV20-1	TRBD2	TRBJ2-3	many	CSAASGGAATDTQYF	TGCAGTGCGGCTAGCGGGGGGGCCGCGACAGATACGCAGTATTTT
14	TRBV12-3/TRBV12-4	TRBD1	TRBJ1-2	.	CASSLLPGGYGYTF	TGTGCCAGCAGTTTACTCCCAGGGGGCTATGGCTACACCTTC
15	TRBV6-5	.	TRBJ2-1	many	CASSSTFTGRHEQFF	TGTGCCAGCAGTTCCACCTTTACAGGGCGGCATGAGCAGTTCTTC
15	TRBV7-2	TRBD1	TRBJ2-2	many	CASSWTGLNTGELFF	TGTGCCAGCAGCTGGACAGGGTTGAACACCGGGGAGCTGTTTTTT
14	TRBV7-2	.	TRBJ2-3	many	CASSLDPTGFAQYF	TGTGCCAGCAGCTTAGACCCGACCGGTTTTGCGCAGTATTTT
15	TRBV5-6	.	TRBJ1-5	many	CASSLWAGVNQPQHF	TGTGCCAGCAGCTTGTGGGCTGGAGTCAATCAGCCCCAGCATTTT
13	TRBV2	.	TRBJ1-1	many	CASSEQIGAEAFF	TGTGCCAGCAGTGAGCAGATCGGAGCTGAAGCTTTCTTT